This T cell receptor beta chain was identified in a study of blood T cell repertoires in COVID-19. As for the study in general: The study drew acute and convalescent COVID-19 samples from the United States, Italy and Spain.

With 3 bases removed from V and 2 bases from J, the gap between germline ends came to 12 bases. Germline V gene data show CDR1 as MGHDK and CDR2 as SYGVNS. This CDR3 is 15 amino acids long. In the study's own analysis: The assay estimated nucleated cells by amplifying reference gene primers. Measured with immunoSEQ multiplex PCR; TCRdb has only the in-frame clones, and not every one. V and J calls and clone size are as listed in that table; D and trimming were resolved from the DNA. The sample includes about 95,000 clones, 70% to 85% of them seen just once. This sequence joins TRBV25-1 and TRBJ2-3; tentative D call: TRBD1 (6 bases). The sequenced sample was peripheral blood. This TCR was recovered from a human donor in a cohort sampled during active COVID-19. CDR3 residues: CASSDHGQITDTQYF. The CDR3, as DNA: TGTGCCAGCAGTGACCACGGACAGATCACAGATACGCAGTATTTT.